This entry features one T cell receptor beta chain sequence. Profiling relied on immunoSEQ multiplex PCR, and the TCRdb table lists in-frame clones only, not all of them. Among some 120,000 clones listed, approximately 87% were seen once. The CDR3 spans 16 residues. The J segment lost 0 bases and the V segment lost 4 bases, leaving 6 bases of the junction unmatched. Germline V gene data show CDR1 as SGHNT and CDR2 as YYREEE (reference sequence). The sample is drawn from a study of control samples from healthy donors and cancer patients. The clonotype was recovered from a man between 25 and 39 years old in good health. The gene calls are TRBV5-4 and TRBJ2-2; TRBD2 aligns across 7 bases. The specimen sequenced was blood. Here the CDR3 DNA reads TGTGCCAGCAGCACCCCCGGGACTACGAACACCGGGGAGCTGTTTTTT. Protein sequence: CASSTPGTTNTGELFF.